The clone carrying this T cell receptor delta chain is classed as large. This same CDR3 is encoded by further DNA sequences in the sample. The sample comes from a study of gamma-delta T cells after stem cell transplantation. The CDR3 totals 15 residues. V was cut by 3 bases and J by 0 bases, with 13 bases left in between. Germline assignment: CDR1 GEAIGNYY and CDR2 EKD. TCRdb reapplied CATT to the RT-PCR reads. The sample consists of about 1,300 delta-chain clones, 1.5% to 2% of them appearing once. This receptor was identified in a human donor. It is not recorded whose cells these are; they may come from a transplant donor. Sequencing was done on a sample of gamma-delta T cells. The chain is built from TRDV2 and TRDJ1, with D possibly matching TRDD3 (6 bases). The CDR3 nucleotides are TGTGCCTGTGACGGTCTGGGGAAAAACACCGATAAACTCATCTTT. This sequence encodes CACDGLGKNTDKLIF.